The rows below give T cell receptor beta chains drawn from one sample of a study of CD8 T cells in Susac syndrome. TCRdb reprocessed the immunoSEQ multiplex PCR reads with MiXCR, giving one entry per CDR3 protein. The repertoire holds a few hundred thousand distinct CDR3 sequences, more than 85% seen once, with roughly 0.13% in the top ten. Sequencing input: CD8+ T cells from PBMCs. These receptors were obtained from a human donor with multiple sclerosis. Each CDR3 is given with its conserved first and last residue. The order of the fields is J gene, D gene, V gene, clone size, CDR3 DNA, CDR3 protein. D genes are given only for firm matches. The size entry is marked missing in some rows and otherwise reads once, few, many or a size class.

>TRBJ2-4|NA|TRBV3-1|once
TGTGCCAGCAGCCACAAACTCGGAGGTCTAGGTAAAAACATTCAGTACTTC
CASSHKLGGLGKNIQYF
>TRBJ2-3|NA|TRBV7-3|few
TGTGCCAGCAGCTTAACATACACTGATACGCAGTATTTT
CASSLTYTDTQYF
>TRBJ1-6|NA|TRBV29-1|NA
TGCAGCGTTGAAGATGGGGAGGGAAGTTCACCCCTCCACTTT
CSVEDGEGSSPLHF
>TRBJ1-4|NA|TRBV2|once
TGTGCCAGCATGGGGATTTCGGTTATAGAAAAACTGTTTTTT
CASMGISVIEKLFF
>TRBJ1-2|TRBD1|TRBV20-1|NA
TGCAGTGCCACAGGACAGGAAACTGGCTACACCTTC
CSATGQETGYTF
>TRBJ1-5|NA|TRBV24-1|NA
TGTGCCACCAGTGATCCAGGGAGCAATCAGCCCCAGCATTTT
CATSDPGSNQPQHF
>TRBJ2-1|NA|TRBV5-1|NA
TGCGCCAGCAGCTTTGATCTAGCCAATGAGCAGTTCTTC
CASSFDLANEQFF
>TRBJ2-7|NA|TRBV7-8|NA
TGTGCCAGCAGCTTCCGGGATACCTACGAGCAGTACTTC
CASSFRDTYEQYF
>TRBJ1-1|NA|TRBV12-3/TRBV12-4|NA
TGTGCCAGCAGTTTAGGGAGTGGGAGGACCTACACTGAAGCTTTCTTT
CASSLGSGRTYTEAFF
>TRBJ2-5|TRBD2|TRBV11-2|NA
TGTGCCAGCAGCTCCCGGACTAGGGTTTTGGAGACCCAGTACTTC
CASSSRTRVLETQYF
>TRBJ2-1|TRBD2|TRBV4-1|NA
TGCGCCAGCAGCCAGGTAGCGGGAGGTCGAAATGAGCAGTTCTTC
CASSQVAGGRNEQFF
>TRBJ2-7|NA|TRBV6-6|NA
TGTGCCAGCAGTTACTCCGGGAGTAACTACGAGCAGTACTTC
CASSYSGSNYEQYF
>TRBJ1-2|NA|TRBV7-8|NA
TGTGCCAGCAGCTTACTCGGGGCGCATGGCTACACCTTC
CASSLLGAHGYTF
>TRBJ2-6|TRBD1|TRBV12-3/TRBV12-4|NA
TGTGCCAGCAGTTTATGGACAGGGGGCGGCAACGTCCTGACTTTC
CASSLWTGGGNVLTF
>TRBJ2-3|NA|TRBV4-3|NA
TGCGCCAGCAGCCGAGGGATCCCCGGGTCCCCGTTTGATACGCAGTATTTT
CASSRGIPGSPFDTQYF
>TRBJ2-1|TRBD2|TRBV2|NA
TGTGCCAGCAGTCAACTAGCGGGGGCCCGCAATGAGCAGTTCTTC
CASSQLAGARNEQFF